This paragraph reports one TCR beta chain. What it binds is unknown. This sample was taken from a study of blood T cells in healthy people across ages. General study points: Across samples, TCR beta diversity tracked strongly with naive T cell percentage.

Next came a second PCR, run for roughly 7 to 12 cycles, which used a sample-barcoded 5' primer along with a J-beta primer mix. In TCRdb, the 5' RACE reads were re-called with MiXCR into one record per CDR3 protein. The data show 600,000 or so distinct CDR3 sequences, around half seen once. The V gene's germline CDR1 is LGHNA and CDR2 YSLEER. The CDR3 consists of 15 residues. Trimming cost V 3 bases and J 5 bases; bases outside gene matches: 9. The V gene is TRBV4-3, the J gene TRBJ2-7, with TRBD2 matching 8 bases. The TCR originated in a man aged 80 or over in good health. Sequencing input: blood. The CDR3 loop reads CASSHLFREGNEQYF. The CDR3 nucleotides are TGCGCCAGCAGCCACCTTTTCCGGGAGGGGAACGAGCAGTACTTC.